This T cell receptor (beta chain) was captured by sequencing in a study of blood T cells in healthy people across ages. Study as a whole: Template switching retrieved approximately one barcoded beta molecule for each two T cells.

Primed by a sample-barcoded 5' primer and a J-beta primer mix, a second PCR proceeded for 7 to 11 cycles. TCRdb independently ran MiXCR on the 5' RACE reads; one entry per CDR3 protein. The table has 2 million or so distinct CDR3 sequences, about 50% seen once. They isolated at least 6 million PBMCs from each sample. The length of the CDR3 is 13 residues. Germline assignment: CDR1 SNHLY and CDR2 FYNNEI. The chain joins TRBV2 to TRBJ2-5; possible D gene TRBD1, 5 bases. The DNA end is more similar to TRBJ2-4, so the J call may be wrong. The sequence derives from a woman between 40 and 50 years old in good health. The sample taken for sequencing was blood. As DNA, the CDR3 is TGTGCCAGCAGTGGTCGCAGGGATTCCATTCAGTACTTC. It translates to CASSGRRDSIQYF.